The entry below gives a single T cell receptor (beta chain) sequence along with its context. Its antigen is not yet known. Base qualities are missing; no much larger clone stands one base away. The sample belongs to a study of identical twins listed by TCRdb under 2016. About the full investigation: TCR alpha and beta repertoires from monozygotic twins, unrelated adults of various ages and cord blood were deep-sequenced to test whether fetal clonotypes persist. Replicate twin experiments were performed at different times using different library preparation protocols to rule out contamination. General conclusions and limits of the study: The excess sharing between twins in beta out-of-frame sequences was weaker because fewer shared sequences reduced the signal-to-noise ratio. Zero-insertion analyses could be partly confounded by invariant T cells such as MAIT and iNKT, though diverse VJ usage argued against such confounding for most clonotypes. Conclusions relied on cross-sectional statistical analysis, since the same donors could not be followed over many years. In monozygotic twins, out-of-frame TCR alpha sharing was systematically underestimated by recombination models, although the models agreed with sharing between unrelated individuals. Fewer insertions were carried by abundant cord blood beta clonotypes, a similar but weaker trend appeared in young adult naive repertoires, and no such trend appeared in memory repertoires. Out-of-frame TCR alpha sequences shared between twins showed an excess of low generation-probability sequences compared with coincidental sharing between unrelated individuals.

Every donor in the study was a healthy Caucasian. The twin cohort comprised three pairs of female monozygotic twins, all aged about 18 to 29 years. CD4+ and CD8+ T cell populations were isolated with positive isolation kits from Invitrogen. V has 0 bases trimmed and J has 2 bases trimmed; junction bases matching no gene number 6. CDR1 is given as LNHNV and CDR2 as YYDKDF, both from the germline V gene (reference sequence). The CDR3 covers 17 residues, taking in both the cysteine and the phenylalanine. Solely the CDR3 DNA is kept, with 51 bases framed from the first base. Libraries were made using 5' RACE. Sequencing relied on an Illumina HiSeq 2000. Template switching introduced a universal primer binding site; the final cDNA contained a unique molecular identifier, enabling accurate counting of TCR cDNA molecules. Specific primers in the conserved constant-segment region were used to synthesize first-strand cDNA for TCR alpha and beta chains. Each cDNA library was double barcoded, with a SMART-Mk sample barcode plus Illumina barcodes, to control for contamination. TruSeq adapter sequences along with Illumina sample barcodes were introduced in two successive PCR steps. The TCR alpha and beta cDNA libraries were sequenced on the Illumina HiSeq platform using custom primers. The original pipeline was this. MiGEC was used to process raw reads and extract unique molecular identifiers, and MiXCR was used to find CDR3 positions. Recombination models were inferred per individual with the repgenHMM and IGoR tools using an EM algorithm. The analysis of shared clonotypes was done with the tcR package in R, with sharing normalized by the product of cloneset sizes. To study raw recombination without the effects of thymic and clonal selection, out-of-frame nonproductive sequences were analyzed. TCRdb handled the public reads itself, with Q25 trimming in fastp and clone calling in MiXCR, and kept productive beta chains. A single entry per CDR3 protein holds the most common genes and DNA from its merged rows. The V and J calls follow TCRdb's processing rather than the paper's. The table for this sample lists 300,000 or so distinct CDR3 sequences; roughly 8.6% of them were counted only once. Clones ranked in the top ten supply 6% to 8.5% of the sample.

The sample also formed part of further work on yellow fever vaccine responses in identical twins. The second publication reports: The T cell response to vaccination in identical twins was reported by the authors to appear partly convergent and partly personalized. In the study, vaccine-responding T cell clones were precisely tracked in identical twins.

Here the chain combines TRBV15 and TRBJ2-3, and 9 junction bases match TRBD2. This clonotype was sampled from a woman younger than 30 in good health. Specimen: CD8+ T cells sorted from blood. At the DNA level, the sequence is TGTGCCACCAGCAGAGATCGGGCTAGCGGGGCCACAGATACGCAGTATTTT. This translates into CATSRDRASGATDTQYF.